These 25 T cell receptor beta chains were sequenced from one sample in a study of identical twins. TCRdb analysed the 5' RACE reads with MiXCR anew, one entry per CDR3 protein. The sample holds roughly 280,000 distinct CDR3 sequences; around 9.7% are singletons and the top ten take approximately 6.5%. The sample was also linked to a second study, of yellow fever vaccine responses in identical twins.

Material: CD8+ T cells sorted from blood. These receptors all come from a woman between 18 and 30 years old in good health.

This clonotype was found a few times. J is TRBJ2-2 and V is TRBV6-2 or TRBV6-3, with a tentative D call TRBD2 (6 bases). The V end was cut by 6 bases, the J end by 7 bases, with 15 bases between. The CDR3 sequence is 14 residues long. Germline V gene lookup returns CDR1 MNHEY and CDR2 SVGEGT. CDR3 sequence (DNA): TGTGCCAGCAGACGAATGCTAGCGAACGGGGAGCTGTTTTTT. This encodes CASRRMLANGELFF.

The chain links TRBV29-1 to TRBJ1-2; TRBD1 matches at 10 bases. V trimming: 6 bases; J trimming: 2 bases; junction bases outside the gene matches: 0. CDR1 SQVTM and CDR2 ANQGSEA come from the germline V gene. CDR3 size: 12 residues. Here the CDR3 reads CSVTGGNYGYTF. DNA of the CDR3: TGCAGCGTGACAGGGGGCAACTATGGCTACACCTTC.

This clonotype was seen ten or more times. The J gene is TRBJ2-5, the V gene TRBV12-3 or TRBV12-4; TRBD2 matches at 15 bases. This CDR3 is 17 amino acids long. The junction had 9 bases not matched to a gene; V was cut back by 5 bases and J by 5 bases. CDR3: CASSGLAGGLPTETQYF. CDR3 nucleotide sequence: TGTGCCAGCAGTGGACTAGCGGGAGGGTTACCCACGGAGACCCAGTACTTC.

A few counts support this clonotype. The J gene is TRBJ2-7, the V gene TRBV2; 7 bases match TRBD2. Germline loops: CDR1 SNHLY, CDR2 FYNNEI. The CDR3 is 13 residues long. In nucleotides, the CDR3 is TGTGCGAGTCGGGAGGTCAACTCCTACGAGCAGTACTTC. Amino acid sequence: CASREVNSYEQYF.

The genes are TRBV24-1 and TRBJ2-3; D unclear. V lost 2 bases to trimming and J lost 4 bases, with 9 bases between them. This CDR3 region has 14 residues. The V gene's germline CDR1 is KGHDR and CDR2 SFDVKD. Here the CDR3 reads CATSDSSEPDTQYF. The CDR3 coding sequence is TGTGCCACCAGTGATTCGTCGGAGCCAGATACGCAGTATTTT.

This clonotype came up many times. This chain links TRBV29-1 with TRBJ2-3; D may match TRBD1 or TRBD2 (6 bases each). Germline lookup yields CDR1 SQVTM and CDR2 ANQGSEA. V was pared by 6 bases and J by 2 bases, with 15 bases between. CDR3 size: 14 residues. CDR3 sequence: CSVHRDLDTDTQYF. In DNA form, the CDR3 reads TGCAGCGTCCACAGGGACTTAGACACAGATACGCAGTATTTT.

A few counts support this clonotype. This sequence joins TRBV7-6 and TRBJ2-1, with D possibly being TRBD2 (5 bases). CDR1 is SGHVS and CDR2 is FNYEAQ in the germline V gene. Trimming pared 4 bases from V and 7 bases from J, leaving 14 bases between. The CDR3 has 14 amino acids. In nucleotides, the CDR3 is TGTGCCAGCAGCTATTGGGCCGGGGTGAATGAGCAGTTCTTC. It specifies CASSYWAGVNEQFF.

This clonotype was observed a handful of times. The rearrangement links TRBV30 to TRBJ2-3; D remains ambiguous. V lost 3 bases and J 6 bases, leaving 7 bases between the germline ends. Germline V gene data show CDR1 as GTSNPN and CDR2 as SVGIG (reference sequence). This CDR3 comprises 11 residues. The CDR3: CAWRFFDTQYF. DNA of the CDR3: TGTGCCTGGAGGTTTTTCGATACGCAGTATTTT.

A note on this clonotype: A much bigger clone sits one base away, suggesting this may be a read error. The chain joins TRBV25-1 to TRBJ2-7; the D gene is possibly TRBD1 (6 bases). Trimming took 5 bases from V and 3 from J, leaving 14 bases between them. Germline assignment: CDR1 MGHDK and CDR2 SYGVNS. This CDR3 has 14 residues. CDR3 sequence (DNA): TGTGCCAGCAGTCCCCAGGACAGAAACTACGAGCAGTACTTC. Translating gives CASSPQDRNYEQYF.

The gene calls are TRBV20-1 and TRBJ2-7; D perhaps matches TRBD1 (6 bases). CDR1 is DFQATT, CDR2 SNEGSKA, per germline (reference sequence). V dropped 5 bases and J dropped 2 bases, with 16 bases sitting between them. There are 14 residues in the CDR3. The CDR3 bases are TGCAGTGCTCGGAGGTGGGGACAACCCTACGAGCAGTACTTC. It yields the protein CSARRWGQPYEQYF.

The table lists this clonotype with a few counts. V and J are TRBV20-1 and TRBJ2-5, with D possibly matching TRBD2 (5 bases). Germline V CDR1 and CDR2: DFQATT, SNEGSKA (reference sequence). The CDR3 has 13 residues. V was cut by 3 bases and J by 1 base, with 9 bases left in between. CDR3 DNA: TGCAGTGCTAGGGAGGTTGGCCAAGAGACCCAGTACTTC. Translated: CSAREVGQETQYF.

V usage is TRBV5-1 and J usage is TRBJ2-2, with D perhaps matching TRBD1 (6 bases). The CDR3 has 15 residues. V was cut by 4 bases and J by 0 bases, with 10 bases left in between. In germline, CDR1 is SGHRS, CDR2 YFSETQ. The CDR3 coding sequence is TGCGCCAGCAGCCAGGGGACAACGAACACCGGGGAGCTGTTTTTT. It yields the protein CASSQGTTNTGELFF. Combining the CDR3 with reference TRBV5-1 and TRBJ2-2 gives the whole variable domain KAGVTQTPRYLIKTRGQQVTLSCSPISGHRSVSWYQQTPGQGLQFLFEYFSETQRNKGNFPGRFSGRQFSNSRSEMNVSTLELGDSALYLCASSQGTTNTGELFFGEGSRLTVL.

Many counts were recorded for this clonotype. This rearrangement joins TRBV7-9 to TRBJ2-1; D gene uncertain. Deletions cut 2 bases from V and 10 bases from J, with 9 bases between. The CDR3 extends over 12 amino acids. The germline gives CDR1 SEHNR, CDR2 FQNEAQ (reference sequence). Here the CDR3 DNA reads TGTGCCAGCAGCTTAAGTGGAGCCGAGCAGTTCTTC. Encoded protein: CASSLSGAEQFF.

This clonotype was counted many times. This sequence joins TRBV11-2 and TRBJ2-4; D is ambiguous. This CDR3 has 14 amino acids. CDR1 and CDR2 from the germline V gene are SGHAT and FQNNGV. Trimming removed 3 bases at V and 1 base at J, with 7 bases between. This CDR3 is CASSLLGAKNIQYF. In DNA, the CDR3 is TGTGCCAGCAGCTTGCTAGGGGCCAAAAACATTCAGTACTTC.

This clonotype was observed at least ten times. The chain carries TRBV9 and TRBJ2-3; TRBD1 aligns across 9 bases. This CDR3 has 14 residues. From germline, CDR1 is SGDLS and CDR2 YYNGEE. V lost 6 bases to trimming and J lost 5 bases; unmatched junction nucleotides: 7. Written as DNA, the CDR3 is TGTGCCAGCACCGGGACAGGGCGGGGAGATACGCAGTATTTT. This encodes CASTGTGRGDTQYF.

This clonotype has a count of ten or more. This rearrangement joins TRBV6-5 to TRBJ2-7, with D tentatively TRBD1 (6 bases). This CDR3 contains 13 residues. Germline-derived CDR1 and CDR2 are MNHEY and SVGAGI. V lost 2 bases, J lost 3 bases, and 8 bases lay in between. CDR3 sequence reads: CASSYGDNYEQYF. Written as DNA, the CDR3 is TGTGCCAGCAGTTACGGGGACAACTACGAGCAGTACTTC.

This clonotype was seen repeatedly, ten times or more. The J gene is TRBJ2-5, the V gene TRBV7-9, with D perhaps matching TRBD1 or TRBD2 (5 bases each). From germline, CDR1 is SEHNR and CDR2 FQNEAQ (reference sequence). V lost 10 bases to trimming and J lost 2 bases, with 17 bases between them. The CDR3 spans 14 residues. The CDR3 loop reads CATSQAGVQETQYF. The CDR3 nucleotides are TGTGCCACCTCACAGGCCGGGGTTCAAGAGACCCAGTACTTC.

The chain employs TRBV11-2 and TRBJ2-3, with 8 bases that match TRBD2. Per the germline V gene, CDR1 is SGHAT and CDR2 is FQNNGV. J gave up 4 bases and V 4 bases, and 19 bases lay outside the gene matches. CDR3 length: 19 residues. The CDR3 sequence is CASSYPKTAGLGEADTQYF. CDR3 sequence (DNA): TGTGCCAGCAGCTACCCCAAGACCGCGGGACTAGGAGAGGCAGATACGCAGTATTTT.

This clonotype was seen at least ten times. J is TRBJ2-3 and V is TRBV6-2 or TRBV6-3; no clear D gene. The CDR3 consists of 10 residues. The ends were cut back, 6 bases at V and 6 bases at J, with 4 bases in the middle. Germline values: CDR1 MNHEY, CDR2 SVGEGT. This CDR3 reads CASRADTQYF. CDR3 nucleotides: TGTGCCAGCAGAGCTGATACGCAGTATTTT.

To note about this clonotype: A much larger clone lies one base from this, so it may be a read error. The rearrangement links TRBV28 to TRBJ2-7; D remains ambiguous. CDR1 MDHEN and CDR2 SYDVKM come from the germline V gene. The CDR3 spans 12 residues. The CDR3 protein is CVSSLIGYEQYF. DNA of the CDR3: TGTGTCAGCAGTTTGATTGGTTACGAGCAGTACTTC.

This clonotype was observed at least ten times. V gene TRBV3-1 combines with J gene TRBJ2-1; D may be TRBD2 (7 bases). The V end was cut by 5 bases, the J end by 4 bases, with 21 bases between. The length of the CDR3 is 17 residues. Germline-derived CDR1 and CDR2 are LGHDT and YNNKEL (reference sequence). The CDR3 region has the DNA TGTGCCAGCAGCTCCATTGAAGGGGGAGGGTCATACAATGAGCAGTTCTTC. Encoded protein: CASSSIEGGGSYNEQFF.

Only a few counts were recorded for this clonotype. V is TRBV11-2 and J is TRBJ2-3; 10 nucleotides match TRBD2. The CDR3 extends over 21 amino acids. The germline V gene has CDR1 SGHAT and CDR2 FQNNGV. V lost 3 bases to trimming and J lost 3 bases; unmatched junction nucleotides: 21. CDR3 protein: CASSFPIRKQGTSVGTDTQYF. CDR3 nucleotides: TGTGCCAGCAGCTTTCCGATTAGGAAACAAGGGACTAGCGTTGGGACAGATACGCAGTATTTT.

This clonotype was counted many times. The V call is TRBV5-1, the J call TRBJ2-1, with a tentative D call TRBD2 (5 bases). V was clipped by 0 bases and J by 8 bases, with 15 bases between them. Germline CDR1 reads SGHRS; CDR2 reads YFSETQ. The length of the CDR3 is 15 residues. The CDR3 region has the DNA TGCGCCAGCAGCTTGGCCATCGGGGTACTCGATGAGCAGTTCTTC. Translated: CASSLAIGVLDEQFF.

This clonotype was seen many times. This rearrangement joins TRBV7-9 to TRBJ2-7, with unresolved D. Germline V CDR1 and CDR2: SEHNR, FQNEAQ (reference sequence). V was shortened by 4 bases and J by 2 bases, with 15 bases between the two germline ends. The length of the CDR3 is 15 residues. In DNA, the CDR3 is TGTGCCAGCAGCTCCGAGACCGCTACCCCCTACGAGCAGTACTTC. As protein: CASSSETATPYEQYF. The full variable domain, completed using reference TRBV7-9 and TRBJ2-7, is DTGVSQNPRHKITKRGQNVTFRCDPISEHNRLYWYRQTLGQGPEFLTYFQNEAQLEKSRLLSDRFSAERPKGSFSTLEIQRTEQGDSAMYLCASSSETATPYEQYFGPGTRLTVT.

This clonotype turned up a few times. The V gene is TRBV4-3, the J gene TRBJ1-1; D might be TRBD1 (5 bases). Germline V CDR1 and CDR2: LGHNA, YSLEER. CDR3 length: 15 amino acids. Trimming removed 0 bases from V and 7 bases from J, with 15 bases in between. CDR3 protein: CASSQDRNAGGEAFF. CDR3 nucleotide sequence: TGCGCCAGCAGCCAAGATCGTAATGCGGGGGGTGAAGCTTTCTTT.